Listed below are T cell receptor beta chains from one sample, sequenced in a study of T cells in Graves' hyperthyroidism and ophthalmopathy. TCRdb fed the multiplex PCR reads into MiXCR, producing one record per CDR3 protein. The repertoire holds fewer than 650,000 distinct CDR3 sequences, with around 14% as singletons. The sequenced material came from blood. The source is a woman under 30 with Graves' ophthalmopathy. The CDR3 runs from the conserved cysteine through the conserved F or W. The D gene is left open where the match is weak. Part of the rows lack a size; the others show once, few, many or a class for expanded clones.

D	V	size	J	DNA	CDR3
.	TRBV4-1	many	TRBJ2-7	TGCGCCAGCAGCCAAGCCGGGAACTACGAGCAGTACTTC	CASSQAGNYEQYF
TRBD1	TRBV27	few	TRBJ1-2	TGTGCCAGCAGGAGGCAGGGGGGAAACTATGGCTACACCTTC	CASRRQGGNYGYTF
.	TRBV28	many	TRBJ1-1	TGTGCCAGCAGTTTAAGTTATGAAGCTTTCTTT	CASSLSYEAFF
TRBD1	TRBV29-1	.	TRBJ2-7	TGCAGCGGCAGGACAGGGGCCCCCTGGGAGCAGTACTTC	CSGRTGAPWEQYF
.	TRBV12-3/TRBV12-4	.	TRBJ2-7	TGTGCCAGCAGTTTCTCTGAGGTCTACGAGCAGTACTTC	CASSFSEVYEQYF
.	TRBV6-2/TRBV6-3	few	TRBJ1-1	TGTGCCAGCAGTGGCGCTACCGGGGTTAGGGCGAACACTGAAGCTTTCTTT	CASSGATGVRANTEAFF
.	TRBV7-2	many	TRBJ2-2	TGTGCCAGCAGCCCCCCCGGGTCCTTATCCACCGGGGAGCTGTTTTTT	CASSPPGSLSTGELFF
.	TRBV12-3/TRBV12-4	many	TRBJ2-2	TGTGCCAGCAGTAGACAGAAGAACACCGGGGAGCTGTTTTTT	CASSRQKNTGELFF
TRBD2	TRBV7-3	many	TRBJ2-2	TGTGCCAGCAGCCCTCGAGCGGGAGGGCCTACCGGGGAGCTGTTTTTT	CASSPRAGGPTGELFF
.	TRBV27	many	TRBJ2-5	TGTGCCAGCAGGATATCAGGGATAGGGGAGACCCAGTACTTC	CASRISGIGETQYF
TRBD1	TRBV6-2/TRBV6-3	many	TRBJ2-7	TGTGCCAGCAATTCGGGACAGGGAACTGACGAGCAGTACTTC	CASNSGQGTDEQYF
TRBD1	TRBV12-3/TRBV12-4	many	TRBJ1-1	TGTGCCAGCAAACCGACAGGGCTCCTTGAGGGTAGCACTGAAGCTTTCTTT	CASKPTGLLEGSTEAFF
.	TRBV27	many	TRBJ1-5	TGTGCCAGCAGTTTCCTCAGCAATCAGCCCCAGCATTTT	CASSFLSNQPQHF
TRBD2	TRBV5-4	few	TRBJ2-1	TGTGCCAGCAGTTCCGCGACTAGCTTCAATGAGCAGTTCTTC	CASSSATSFNEQFF
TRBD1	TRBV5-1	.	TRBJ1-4	TGCGCCAGCAGCTTCAGGGGGAGGGCACTCACCGGAGACAATGAAAAACTGTTTTTT	CASSFRGRALTGDNEKLFF
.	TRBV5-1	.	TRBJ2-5	TGCGCCAGCAGCCGCGGGACAGCACAAGAGACCCAGTACTTC	CASSRGTAQETQYF
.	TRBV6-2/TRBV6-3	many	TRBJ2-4	TGTGCCAGCAGTTACTCGATAGATTGGACCACTAAAAACATTCAGTACTTC	CASSYSIDWTTKNIQYF
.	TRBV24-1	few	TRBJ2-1	TGTGCCACCAGGGAGGGTGGCGGGACCTACAATGAGCAGTTCTTC	CATREGGGTYNEQFF
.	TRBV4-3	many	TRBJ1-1	TGCGCCAGCAGCCAAGACGGCTCTAACAGGAACACTGAAGCTTTCTTT	CASSQDGSNRNTEAFF
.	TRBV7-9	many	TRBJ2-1	TGTGCCAGCAGCTTAGTATTGGACTACAATGAGCAGTTCTTC	CASSLVLDYNEQFF